These T cell receptor beta chains were read from a single sample in a study of beta chain features in type 1 diabetes. Profiling relied on immunoSEQ multiplex PCR, and the TCRdb table lists in-frame clones only, not all of them. The repertoire holds hundreds of thousands of clones, with around 68% as singletons. Sequenced material: naive CD4+ T cells from blood. The receptor set was obtained from a man aged 30-40 years in good health. Each CDR3 is given with its conserved first and last residue. A D gene is named only where the DNA matches it firmly. Rows may omit the clone size; those that give it use once, few, many or a size class.

j_call: TRBJ2-7
clone_size: few
v_call: TRBV28
d_call: NA
cdr3_aa: CASSLGTLSYEQYF
cdr3_nt: TGTGCCAGCAGTTTAGGGACCCTCTCCTACGAGCAGTACTTC

j_call: TRBJ2-1
clone_size: NA
v_call: TRBV30
d_call: NA
cdr3_aa: CAWTQGGGNEQFF
cdr3_nt: TGTGCCTGGACCCAAGGGGGGGGCAATGAGCAGTTCTTC

j_call: TRBJ2-7
clone_size: NA
v_call: TRBV29-1
d_call: NA
cdr3_aa: CSVGYRRSYEQYF
cdr3_nt: TGCAGCGTTGGGTACAGGCGCTCCTACGAGCAGTACTTC

j_call: TRBJ2-3
clone_size: NA
v_call: TRBV29-1
d_call: NA
cdr3_aa: CSVEDPGLLPGRDTQYF
cdr3_nt: TGCAGCGTTGAAGACCCGGGACTCCTCCCCGGGCGAGATACGCAGTATTTT

j_call: TRBJ1-5
clone_size: NA
v_call: TRBV30
d_call: NA
cdr3_aa: CAWSIDSNQPQHF
cdr3_nt: TGTGCCTGGAGTATAGACAGCAATCAGCCCCAGCATTTT

j_call: TRBJ2-7
clone_size: NA
v_call: TRBV5-1
d_call: NA
cdr3_aa: CASSLGSDYEQYF
cdr3_nt: TGCGCCAGCAGCTTGGGGTCAGACTACGAGCAGTACTTC

j_call: TRBJ1-1
clone_size: NA
v_call: TRBV18
d_call: TRBD1
cdr3_aa: CASSPGQVLTEAFF
cdr3_nt: TGTGCCAGCTCACCGGGACAGGTCCTTACTGAAGCTTTCTTT

j_call: TRBJ2-2
clone_size: NA
v_call: TRBV30
d_call: NA
cdr3_aa: CAWSRDWRNTGELFF
cdr3_nt: TGTGCCTGGAGTAGGGACTGGCGGAACACCGGGGAGCTGTTTTTT

j_call: TRBJ2-2
clone_size: NA
v_call: TRBV30
d_call: NA
cdr3_aa: CAWKWQGPGELFF
cdr3_nt: TGTGCCTGGAAATGGCAGGGGCCCGGGGAGCTGTTTTTT

j_call: TRBJ2-6
clone_size: few
v_call: TRBV30
d_call: NA
cdr3_aa: CAWSVGLDSGANVLTF
cdr3_nt: TGTGCCTGGAGTGTAGGTTTGGACTCTGGGGCCAACGTCCTGACTTTC

j_call: TRBJ2-1
clone_size: NA
v_call: TRBV4-3
d_call: TRBD2
cdr3_aa: CASSQGLLAGGGQFF
cdr3_nt: TGCGCCAGCAGCCAAGGCCTGCTAGCGGGAGGGGGGCAGTTCTTC

j_call: TRBJ2-5
clone_size: NA
v_call: TRBV30
d_call: NA
cdr3_aa: CAWSVGSKETQYF
cdr3_nt: TGTGCCTGGAGTGTAGGCAGTAAAGAGACCCAGTACTTC

j_call: TRBJ2-7
clone_size: NA
v_call: TRBV30
d_call: NA
cdr3_aa: CAWSVGSGPTYEQYF
cdr3_nt: TGTGCCTGGAGTGTAGGGTCGGGGCCGACCTACGAGCAGTACTTC

j_call: TRBJ1-1
clone_size: NA
v_call: TRBV7-9
d_call: NA
cdr3_aa: CASSLVREAFF
cdr3_nt: TGTGCCAGCAGCTTAGTCAGGGAGGCTTTCTTT

j_call: TRBJ1-6
clone_size: NA
v_call: TRBV7-9
d_call: NA
cdr3_aa: CASSLGYSPLHF
cdr3_nt: TGTGCCAGCAGCTTGGGTTATTCACCCCTCCACTTT

j_call: TRBJ2-1
clone_size: NA
v_call: TRBV29-1
d_call: NA
cdr3_aa: CSVETYRGGFTGEQFF
cdr3_nt: TGCAGCGTTGAAACCTACAGGGGGGGCTTTACGGGTGAGCAGTTCTTC

j_call: TRBJ2-3
clone_size: NA
v_call: TRBV5-1
d_call: NA
cdr3_aa: CASSFRRGDTQYF
cdr3_nt: TGCGCCAGCAGCTTTAGGAGGGGAGATACGCAGTATTTT

j_call: TRBJ2-1
clone_size: NA
v_call: TRBV30
d_call: NA
cdr3_aa: CAWSDRGNEQFF
cdr3_nt: TGTGCCTGGAGTGACCGAGGGAATGAGCAGTTCTTC

j_call: TRBJ1-1
clone_size: NA
v_call: TRBV29-1
d_call: NA
cdr3_aa: CSVTPQGPNTEAFF
cdr3_nt: TGCAGCGTGACCCCTCAGGGTCCGAACACTGAAGCTTTCTTT

j_call: TRBJ2-3
clone_size: NA
v_call: TRBV9
d_call: TRBD2
cdr3_aa: CASSVSGKADTQYF
cdr3_nt: TGTGCCAGCAGCGTAAGCGGGAAAGCAGATACGCAGTATTTT